This T cell receptor beta chain was observed in a study of vaccination effects on CD4 cells after COVID-19. Antigen-specific CD4+ T cell clonotypes were called by their expansion after viral peptide-pool culture in ViraFEST. Isolation of CD4+ T cells took place after around 10 days of culture. Each participant received a vaccine that was either BNT162b2 or mRNA-1273, given as two doses. Sequencing used immunoSEQ multiplex PCR; TCRdb keeps in-frame clones, though not all of them. The sample records more than 20,000 clones, around 70% being singletons. Germline loops: CDR1 LGHDT, CDR2 YNNKEL (reference sequence). This CDR3 has 14 amino acids. With V trimmed by 4 bases and J by 6 bases, 2 bases remained unmatched. As concerns this clone: The target antigen is unknown.

This receptor was obtained from a human donor who received a COVID-19 vaccine. The sample was CD4+ T cells from PBMCs cultured with HCoV-NL63 spike peptides, taken after COVID-19 vaccination. The chain recombines TRBV3-1 (or the pseudogene TRBV3-2) with TRBJ2-1; 11 bases are a match to TRBD2. CDR3 loop: CASSPLAGVNEQFF. The CDR3 nucleotides read TGTGCCAGCAGCCCACTAGCGGGAGTCAATGAGCAGTTCTTC.